This is a list of T cell receptor beta chains from one sample in a study of blood T cells in healthy people across ages. TCRdb reanalysed the 5' RACE reads using MiXCR and keeps one entry per CDR3 protein. Here the sample spans around 900,000 distinct CDR3 sequences, roughly 26% being singletons. Specimen: blood. All receptors come from an elderly woman in good health. CDR3s include the opening cysteine and the closing phenylalanine or tryptophan. A D gene is named only where the DNA matches it firmly. Some rows mark clone size as missing; the rest say once, few, many or name a class of expanded clone.

d_gene,j_gene,abundance,v_gene,len,CDR3nt,CDR3aa
TRBD1,TRBJ1-1,NA,TRBV30,14,TGTGCCTGGAGGCGGACAGGGATGGGCTCTGAAGCTTTCTTT,CAWRRTGMGSEAFF
NA,TRBJ2-6,many,TRBV7-9,17,TGTGCCAGCAGCTTGGGTGGCAGCCGCTCTGGGGCCAACGTCCTGACTTTC,CASSLGGSRSGANVLTF
NA,TRBJ2-7,many,TRBV6-5,14,TGTGCCAGCAGTACGCCGGGACAACGTGGGGAGCAGTACTTC,CASSTPGQRGEQYF
TRBD2,TRBJ2-1,many,TRBV20-1,11,TGCAGTGTTCGGGAGGGGGGGCCAGTGTTCTTC,CSVREGGPVFF
NA,TRBJ2-2,few,TRBV11-3,15,TGTGCCACCAGCTCGGGTAAACTCAACACCGGGGAGCTGTTTTTT,CATSSGKLNTGELFF
TRBD1,TRBJ2-1,NA,TRBV19,14,TGTGCCAGTACCCCGGGACAGGGATTCAATGAGCAGTTCTTC,CASTPGQGFNEQFF
NA,TRBJ2-1,many,TRBV7-9,14,TGTGCCAGCAGCTTGAGGGGCATCTACAATGAGCAGTTCTTC,CASSLRGIYNEQFF
TRBD2,TRBJ2-5,NA,TRBV20-1,17,TGCAGTGCTAGAGAAGCGGCGGGGGGAGTAGGTTGTGAGACCCAGTACTTC,CSAREAAGGVGCETQYF
TRBD2,TRBJ2-1,NA,TRBV20-1,16,TGCAGTGCTAGAGATTCGGCGGGGGGGCTGTACAATGAGCAGTTCTTC,CSARDSAGGLYNEQFF
TRBD1,TRBJ1-1,NA,TRBV7-2,15,TGTGCCAGCAGCTTAGGACGACAGGGGAACACTGAAGCTTTCTTT,CASSLGRQGNTEAFF
NA,TRBJ1-1,once,TRBV7-2,13,TGTGCCAGCACCTTAAAGGGTGGGGGGGAAGCTTTCTTT,CASTLKGGGEAFF
NA,TRBJ2-2,NA,TRBV7-9,17,TGTGCCAGCAGCTCTCAGGACCTAAGGAGGCCCCGCGGGGAGCTGTTTTTT,CASSSQDLRRPRGELFF
TRBD1,TRBJ2-2,many,TRBV29-1,15,TGCAGCGTTTACGGACAGGGGAGTATAACCGGGGAGCTGTTTTTT,CSVYGQGSITGELFF
NA,TRBJ1-1,few,TRBV20-1,13,TGCAGTGCGAGACAGAGTATGAACACTGAAGCTTTCTTT,CSARQSMNTEAFF
NA,TRBJ2-4,many,TRBV20-1,15,TGCAGTGCTATGGAGGGATTCAGTAGAAAAAACATTCAGTACTTC,CSAMEGFSRKNIQYF
NA,TRBJ2-1,many,TRBV5-1,13,TGCGCCAGCAGCTTGGCCCCCGACAATGAGCAGTTCTTC,CASSLAPDNEQFF
TRBD2,TRBJ2-7,many,TRBV7-2,15,TGTGCCAGCAGCTCCGACTCTAGCGGGGGATACGAGCAGTACTTC,CASSSDSSGGYEQYF
NA,TRBJ2-3,many,TRBV20-1,13,TGCAGTGCTAGACCCACCCCAGGAGATACGCAGTATTTT,CSARPTPGDTQYF
TRBD1,TRBJ1-2,many,TRBV4-3,15,TGCGCCAGCAGCCAAGTTGGGACAGGGGGCGAAGGCTACACCTTC,CASSQVGTGGEGYTF
TRBD2,TRBJ2-7,many,TRBV12-3/TRBV12-4,15,TGTGCCAGCAGTACAGGACTAGCGGATGCCTACGAGCAGTACTTC,CASSTGLADAYEQYF
NA,TRBJ2-7,NA,TRBV7-2,14,TGTGCCAGCAGCTCCGGGACACTCCTTTACGAGCAGTACTTC,CASSSGTLLYEQYF
NA,TRBJ2-5,many,TRBV7-2,16,TGTGCCAGCAGCAGCCTGGGACGGGGCCGGAGGGAGACCCAGTACTTC,CASSSLGRGRRETQYF
NA,TRBJ1-5,NA,TRBV20-1,15,TGCAGTGCTAGACCCTCCGGGACCGTCAATCAGCCCCAACATTTT,CSARPSGTVNQPQHF
TRBD2,TRBJ2-3,many,TRBV6-5,14,TGTGCCACGCGTCTCGCGGGGGGTCAGGGTACGCAGTATTTT,CATRLAGGQGTQYF
NA,TRBJ1-5,many,TRBV29-1,13,TGCAGCGTTGCCTTGGGAACCGAAAGGCCCCAGCATTTT,CSVALGTERPQHF
NA,TRBJ1-2,many,TRBV7-2,17,TGTGCCAGCTTCCCGCAACGGGCCGGCCAGTTCAATTATGGCTACACCTTC,CASFPQRAGQFNYGYTF
TRBD2,TRBJ2-7,NA,TRBV7-2,15,TGTGCCTGCAGCCCCAGCGGGGGGTCTCCCTACGAGCAGTACTTC,CACSPSGGSPYEQYF
TRBD1,TRBJ2-2,NA,TRBV6-6,15,TGTGCCAGCAGTTATTCCGGGACAGACACCGGGGAGCTGTTTTTT,CASSYSGTDTGELFF
TRBD1,TRBJ2-1,NA,TRBV7-2,17,TGTGCCAGCAGTGTCCGACCCCAGGGGGCAGGTCACAATGAGCAGTTCTTC,CASSVRPQGAGHNEQFF
NA,TRBJ1-2,many,TRBV9,14,TGTGCCAGCAGCGTAGAAGTCCAGGGTTATGGCTACACCTTC,CASSVEVQGYGYTF
NA,TRBJ2-5,many,TRBV9,14,TGTGCCAGCAGCGACAAACAGGGAGGAGAGACCCAGTACTTC,CASSDKQGGETQYF
NA,TRBJ1-2,NA,TRBV12-3/TRBV12-4,13,TGTGCCAGCAGTTCCGGGGGGGTAGATGGCTACACCTTC,CASSSGGVDGYTF
NA,TRBJ1-2,NA,TRBV20-1,15,TGCAGTGCTAGGTACCTATACACTGGCAGTAAGGGCTACACCTTC,CSARYLYTGSKGYTF
NA,TRBJ2-3,few,TRBV18,14,TGTGCCAGCTCACCTTGGCAGGGGACAGATACGCAGTATTTT,CASSPWQGTDTQYF
NA,TRBJ2-7,many,TRBV20-1,11,TGCAGTGCTAGTAGGGGGAACGAGCAGTACTTC,CSASRGNEQYF
NA,TRBJ2-1,NA,TRBV19,14,TGTGCCAGTAGTATTGGGCCCGGCCAGGTTGAGCAGTTCTTC,CASSIGPGQVEQFF
NA,TRBJ2-1,many,TRBV20-1,14,TGCAGTGCTAGAGATGGAAGCTCCTACAATGAGCAGTTCTTC,CSARDGSSYNEQFF
NA,TRBJ1-2,few,TRBV21-1,14,TGTGCCAGCAGCAATCACAGGGGGCCCTATGGCTACACCTTC,CASSNHRGPYGYTF
TRBD1,TRBJ2-7,once,TRBV6-1,15,TGTGCCAGCAGTGACCCCGGGACAGGGAACCACGAGCAGTACTTC,CASSDPGTGNHEQYF
NA,TRBJ2-1,many,TRBV20-1,11,TGCAGTGCTAGAGAAATGAATGAGCAGTTCTTC,CSAREMNEQFF
NA,TRBJ1-2,NA,TRBV5-4,15,TGTGCCAGCAGCTTTAATGTGGCAGGGACCTATGGCTACACCTTC,CASSFNVAGTYGYTF
NA,TRBJ2-7,many,TRBV10-3,12,TGTGCCATCAGTGACAGTCAGAGCAAGCAGTACTTC,CAISDSQSKQYF
TRBD2,TRBJ2-3,many,TRBV7-2,16,TGTGCCAGCAGCTCTTCCGGACTAGCCCTCACAGATACGCAGTATTTT,CASSSSGLALTDTQYF
NA,TRBJ1-1,few,TRBV7-2,12,TGTGCCAGCAGCTTATCGGGTAGTGAAGCTTTCTTT,CASSLSGSEAFF
TRBD1,TRBJ2-1,many,TRBV9,11,TGTGCCAGTGGACAGGGCAATGAGCAGTTCTTC,CASGQGNEQFF
NA,TRBJ2-4,many,TRBV30,13,TGTGCCTCCTACCTTCTCGCCAAAAACATTCAGTACTTC,CASYLLAKNIQYF
TRBD1,TRBJ1-5,many,TRBV6-6,17,TGTGCCAGCAGTAAATACGCGACAGGGGTGGGCAATCAGCCCCAGCATTTT,CASSKYATGVGNQPQHF
NA,TRBJ2-1,NA,TRBV7-6,16,TGTGCCAGCAGCCCGGACCCCTTTAGGGCCTACAATGAGCAGTTCTTC,CASSPDPFRAYNEQFF
TRBD1,TRBJ2-7,once,TRBV25-1,17,TGTGCCAGCAGTAGCCGATCCGGGACAGGGAACTCCTACGAGCAGTACTTC,CASSSRSGTGNSYEQYF
NA,TRBJ2-7,many,TRBV25-1,16,TGTGCCAGCAGTGATTTGGACGGGGCACGGACCTACGAGCAGTACTTC,CASSDLDGARTYEQYF
TRBD1,TRBJ1-1,NA,TRBV30,15,TGTGCCTGGACAAGGGCCGGGACAGTGAACACTGAAGCTTTCTTT,CAWTRAGTVNTEAFF
NA,TRBJ1-2,NA,TRBV28,12,TGTGTCAACGGGCCTAAGGGGTATGGCTACACCTTC,CVNGPKGYGYTF
TRBD1,TRBJ2-7,NA,TRBV6-6,16,TGTGCCAGCAGCCGTTTAAGGACAGGGGGCTGGTACGAGCAGTACTTC,CASSRLRTGGWYEQYF
TRBD1,TRBJ1-5,few,TRBV6-1,17,TGTGCCAGCATTGAAAGGACAGGCCTCGAGGGTAATCAGCCCCAGCATTTT,CASIERTGLEGNQPQHF